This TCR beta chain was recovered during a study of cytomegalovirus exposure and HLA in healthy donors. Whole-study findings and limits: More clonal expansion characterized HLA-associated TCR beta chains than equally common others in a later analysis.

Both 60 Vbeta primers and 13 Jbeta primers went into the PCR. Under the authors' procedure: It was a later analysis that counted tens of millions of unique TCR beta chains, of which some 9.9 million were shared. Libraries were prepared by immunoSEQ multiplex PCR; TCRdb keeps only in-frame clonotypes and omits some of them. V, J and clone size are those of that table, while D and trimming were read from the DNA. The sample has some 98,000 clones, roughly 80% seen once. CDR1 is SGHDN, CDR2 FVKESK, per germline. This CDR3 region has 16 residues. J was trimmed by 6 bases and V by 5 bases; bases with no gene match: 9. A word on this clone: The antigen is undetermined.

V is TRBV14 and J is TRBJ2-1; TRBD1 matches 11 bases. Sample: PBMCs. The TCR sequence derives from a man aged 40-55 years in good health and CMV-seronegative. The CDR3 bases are TGTGCCAGCAGCACTCTCGGGGACAGGGGGGCCAATGAGCAGTTCTTC. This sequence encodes CASSTLGDRGANEQFF.